This entry describes one T cell receptor beta chain. There is no known antigen for this receptor. With a much larger clone just one base away, this may be a read error. Library preparation was by 5' RACE. The instrument was an Illumina HiSeq 2500. A second PCR of 7 to 11 cycles was performed with a sample-barcoded 5' primer and a J-beta primer mix. Each TCR beta cDNA molecule received a unique molecular identifier from a template-switch 5' adaptor carrying 12 random nucleotides. Each sample yielded at least 2.5 million CDR3-containing paired-end reads. First-strand cDNA synthesis was performed from all RNA using the Mint cDNA synthesis kit, with priming by a TRBC-specific oligonucleotide. Following uracil-DNA glycosylase treatment, all cDNA underwent a first 18-cycle PCR with the universal primers M1SS and BC2_uni_R. The authors' analysis ran thus. For normalization, 1 million high-quality reads, each with a distinct molecular identifier, were randomly selected from each sample. Reads sharing molecular identifiers were discarded rather than binned into consensus sequences. MiTCR, set to a Q25 quality threshold and the strictest error-elimination algorithm, was used for CDR3 identification, clonotype clustering and error correction. A nonparametric unseen species model using Euler transformation provided a lower-bound estimate of total TCR beta diversity. TCRdb cleaned the public reads at Q25 with fastp, built clones with MiXCR and kept in-frame beta chains. Each entry is one CDR3 protein sequence, shown with its most common DNA and genes. The authors' filters were not applied to this entry. This sample is represented by 1.5 million to 2 million distinct CDR3 sequences; roughly 27% of them were singletons. The ten largest account for more than 6% of the sample.

For CDR1 and CDR2, the germline V gene (reference sequence) lists LGHDT and YNNKEL. From cysteine to phenylalanine, the CDR3 is 13 amino acids long. The sequence is cut down to CDR3 DNA, 39 bases in frame from base 1. The roughly 42 donors, aged 6 to 90 years, were systemically healthy Caucasian individuals from Russia. Roughly 10 milliliters of peripheral blood were collected from each donor into EDTA-treated Vacutainer tubes. Ficoll-Paque density-gradient centrifugation was used to isolate PBMCs, with at least 6 million per sample. Total RNA was extracted from PBMCs with Trizol reagent, with at least 5.5 micrograms obtained per sample. Naive CD45RAhigh/CD27high T cell percentages were measured by flow cytometry on a PBMC aliquot from every donor. This sample was taken from a study of blood T cells in healthy people across ages (dated by TCRdb to between 2014 and 2017). A note on the overall study: In model experiments, template switching captured about one uniquely barcoded TCR beta cDNA molecule for every two T cells. To track age-related changes in TCR beta repertoire diversity, the study relied on deep sequencing normalized with unique cDNA molecular identifiers. Donors of different ages were randomly distributed across sequencing lanes to avoid experimental bias. The donors were divided into four age groups: young (average around 15 years), middle-aged (roughly 42), aged (approximately 62) and long-lived (roughly 86). For two donors (one aged 18 to 30 and one aged 80 or older), the study analyzed two additional independent replicas of 1 million unique cDNA reads from the same blood draw. Overall study outcomes, separate from this receptor: As age increased, observed TCR beta diversity per million T cells dropped in a roughly linear way, and a significant reduction was already evident by age around 41. Because profiling used bulk unsorted PBMCs, naive and antigen-experienced compartments could not be compared conclusively. The long-lived group showed more naive CD4+ T cells, fewer expanded clones and increased TCR diversity than the aged group, suggesting age selection. A strong correlation was found between observed TCR beta diversity and the percentage of naive T cells measured by flow cytometry. Donor CMV infection status was unknown, potentially confounding age-related changes in expanded clonotypes. Estimates of total diversity based on one million sequenced T cells were regarded as lower bounds and as underestimates.

Source material: blood. The chain is made from TRBV3-1 and TRBJ2-5; TRBD2 aligns with 7 central bases. The DNA end favors TRBJ2-7, so the J call may be wrong. The receptor comes from a woman aged 30 to 39 in good health. The CDR3: CTSRFRGVDEQYF. The nucleotide sequence reads as follows: TGTACCAGCAGATTCCGGGGGGTTGACGAGCAGTACTTC.